This TCR beta chain stems from a study of metastatic and nonmetastatic thyroid tumors. MiXCR reprocessed the PCR reads for TCRdb. The sample contains approximately 37,000 clones, 15% of which appear only once. This clone was picked up many times. Antigen specificity is unknown. In the same sample, other DNA sequences code for this CDR3. Study-level results: Within blood and tumor, benign nodules reportedly had significantly lower TCR beta diversity than malignant thyroid tumors did.

Trimming took off 2 bases at V and 8 bases at J, with 12 bases between the two ends. The CDR3 has 12 amino acids. Looked up from germline, CDR1 is GTSNPN and CDR2 is SVGIG (reference sequence). Thyroid surgery was preceded by no treatment in any patient. The V call is TRBV30, the J call TRBJ1-1; TRBD1 is a possible D gene (5 bases). The TCR comes from a male donor with papillary thyroid cancer or a benign thyroid nodule (not recorded which). Some clones in this sample may be carry-over from other donors' samples. Material for sequencing was blood. CDR3 coding DNA: TGTGCCTGGAGTCTCACGGGGGGGGAAGCTTTCTTT. Residues: CAWSLTGGEAFF.